A selection of T cell receptor beta chains follows, all from one sample in a study of human CD8 memory T cell subsets. One entry per CDR3 protein, without DNA, is what TCRdb gives after re-calling the 5' RACE reads. The sample's table shows 9,500 to 15,000 distinct CDR3 sequences. Sequencing was performed on CD8+ T cells from PBMCs. These receptors originate from a human donor in good health. Both conserved end residues are part of each CDR3. The size entry is marked missing in some rows and otherwise reads once, few, many or a size class.

V gene: TRBV20-1
clone size: -
J gene: TRBJ1-1
CDR3 protein: CSANPTGGEAFF

V gene: TRBV28
clone size: -
J gene: TRBJ2-7
CDR3 protein: CASSFWEEGEQYF

V gene: TRBV5-5
clone size: -
J gene: TRBJ1-5
CDR3 protein: CASRPGTGNQPQHF

V gene: TRBV4-3
clone size: -
J gene: TRBJ2-7
CDR3 protein: CASSQDMANPSYEQYF

V gene: TRBV4-1
clone size: -
J gene: TRBJ1-1
CDR3 protein: CASSQEGGGLANTEAFF

V gene: TRBV29-1
clone size: -
J gene: TRBJ2-1
CDR3 protein: CSVDGSGRRSYNEQFF

V gene: TRBV7-6
clone size: -
J gene: TRBJ2-2
CDR3 protein: CASSLESIGGELFF

V gene: TRBV13
clone size: -
J gene: TRBJ1-1
CDR3 protein: CASSLEAGRMNTEAFF

V gene: TRBV4-1
clone size: -
J gene: TRBJ1-5
CDR3 protein: CASSQEAGVVNQPQHF

V gene: TRBV6-6
clone size: -
J gene: TRBJ2-7
CDR3 protein: CASSYSPGPYEQYF

V gene: TRBV20-1
clone size: -
J gene: TRBJ2-1
CDR3 protein: CSALGLAGGRYNEQFF

V gene: TRBV7-9
clone size: -
J gene: TRBJ1-4
CDR3 protein: CASSSEGAAEKLFF

V gene: TRBV27
clone size: -
J gene: TRBJ2-3
CDR3 protein: CASEGLGTQYF

V gene: TRBV12-3/TRBV12-4
clone size: -
J gene: TRBJ2-5
CDR3 protein: CASSLVRGQETQYF

V gene: TRBV6-2/TRBV6-3
clone size: -
J gene: TRBJ2-1
CDR3 protein: CASRVAGEISYNEQFF

V gene: TRBV30
clone size: -
J gene: TRBJ2-2
CDR3 protein: CAWEGGNTGELFF

V gene: TRBV12-3/TRBV12-4
clone size: -
J gene: TRBJ1-3
CDR3 protein: CASSSSGDPGNTIYF

V gene: TRBV20-1
clone size: -
J gene: TRBJ2-7
CDR3 protein: CSALGPRGVYEQYF

V gene: TRBV20-1
clone size: -
J gene: TRBJ1-5
CDR3 protein: CSARGEGQFNQPQHF

V gene: TRBV7-8
clone size: medium-sized
J gene: TRBJ2-5
CDR3 protein: CASSAWTSTEETQYF

V gene: TRBV27
clone size: -
J gene: TRBJ1-2
CDR3 protein: CASSLIGDDYGYTF

V gene: TRBV11-3
clone size: -
J gene: TRBJ2-2
CDR3 protein: CASSGARGVTGELFF

V gene: TRBV19
clone size: -
J gene: TRBJ2-1
CDR3 protein: CASSISTGNNEQFF

V gene: TRBV29-1
clone size: -
J gene: TRBJ1-1
CDR3 protein: CSVSGALRRAFF

V gene: TRBV12-3/TRBV12-4
clone size: -
J gene: TRBJ2-1
CDR3 protein: CASTPRDGVYNEQFF

V gene: TRBV10-3
clone size: -
J gene: TRBJ2-7
CDR3 protein: CAISEGNRNYEQYF

V gene: TRBV28
clone size: -
J gene: TRBJ2-7
CDR3 protein: CASSHPTSYEQYF

V gene: TRBV28
clone size: -
J gene: TRBJ2-1
CDR3 protein: CASRTQDSYNEQFF

V gene: TRBV19
clone size: -
J gene: TRBJ2-1
CDR3 protein: CASSLRLAGGPGNEQFF

V gene: TRBV9
clone size: -
J gene: TRBJ1-5
CDR3 protein: CASSVGRNPNQPQHF

V gene: TRBV5-6
clone size: -
J gene: TRBJ2-1
CDR3 protein: CASSLSLAGEGAYNEQFF

V gene: TRBV27
clone size: -
J gene: TRBJ2-7
CDR3 protein: CASKVPGVGGEQYF

V gene: TRBV7-7
clone size: -
J gene: TRBJ2-2
CDR3 protein: CASSSSAGADGELFF

V gene: TRBV4-3
clone size: -
J gene: TRBJ1-4
CDR3 protein: CASSQDRGPNEKLFF

V gene: TRBV6-5
clone size: -
J gene: TRBJ2-5
CDR3 protein: CASTGGGQETQYF

V gene: TRBV7-2
clone size: large
J gene: TRBJ2-5
CDR3 protein: CASSPRWREQETQYF

V gene: TRBV20-1
clone size: -
J gene: TRBJ1-5
CDR3 protein: CSAEFRDTNQPQHF

V gene: TRBV13
clone size: -
J gene: TRBJ1-2
CDR3 protein: CASSRGDEGDIGYTF

V gene: TRBV5-5
clone size: -
J gene: TRBJ2-7
CDR3 protein: CASSPRTGGQEQYF

V gene: TRBV29-1
clone size: -
J gene: TRBJ2-7
CDR3 protein: CSVDSGEAYEQYF

V gene: TRBV28
clone size: medium-sized
J gene: TRBJ2-5
CDR3 protein: CASSFLGTGLEETQYF

V gene: TRBV7-2
clone size: -
J gene: TRBJ2-1
CDR3 protein: CASSSGTSGVEQFF

V gene: TRBV10-3
clone size: -
J gene: TRBJ2-1
CDR3 protein: CAISESVTSGVNEQFF

V gene: TRBV4-2
clone size: -
J gene: TRBJ1-1
CDR3 protein: CASSHRRGDTEAFF

V gene: TRBV6-5
clone size: -
J gene: TRBJ1-6
CDR3 protein: CASSYSISSYNSPLHF